This TCR beta chain originates from a study of T cells in Graves' hyperthyroidism and ophthalmopathy. On the study more broadly: Blood was drawn when the patient was first diagnosed and still untreated.

Looked up from germline, CDR1 is ENHRY and CDR2 is SYGVKD. With 0 bases removed from V and 2 bases from J, the gap between germline ends came to 17 bases. This CDR3 is built from 17 residues. This clonotype has only one observation. The CDR3 regions of TCR beta were amplified from RNA transcripts. The TCR CDR3 first-round RT-PCR relied on the HTBI primer set. From the multiplex PCR reads, TCRdb called clonotypes with MiXCR, one entry per CDR3 protein. The sample includes about 260,000 distinct CDR3 sequences, 16% of them seen just once. Criteria for exclusion of patients were uncontrolled infection, other autoimmune disease, pregnancy or lactation. Clinical symptoms, serum thyroxine and TRAb, thyroid ultrasound and orbital computed tomography together formed the diagnostic basis.

Sequencing was carried out using blood. V gene TRBV10-3 combines with J gene TRBJ2-7, with a possible D match to TRBD1 (7 bases). This TCR was sampled from a woman aged 18-29 years with Graves' ophthalmopathy. CDR3 sequence: CAISESMTGPGAYEQYF. The DNA of the CDR3 is TGTGCCATCAGTGAGTCGATGACAGGGCCGGGGGCCTACGAGCAGTACTTC.